Shown below are 9 T cell receptor beta chains from a single sample sequenced in a study of T cell responses to AZD1222 COVID-19 vaccine listed by TCRdb under 2021. This specimen's time point label, per the study, means: baseline before first vaccination. The sample's treatment or condition label, decoded: meningococcal conjugate vaccine given as trial control. Library generation was performed with the immunoSEQ multiplex PCR assay. TCRdb provides this immuneACCESS table in a form limited to in-frame rearrangements. Some clones are lacking; in checked studies, under half of them reflect an unresolved V gene, and why the rest are absent is not known. Across this sample there are some 150,000 clones, with 86% seen only once. The top ten hold about 5.5% of the sample. Source: peripheral blood, taken on day 0 of MenACWY control vaccination. Receptor source: an adult in good health.

The chain carries TRBV25-1 and TRBJ1-1; D gene uncertain. The germline V and J ends were trimmed by 2 bases and 6 bases, with 10 bases remaining between them. There are 13 residues in the CDR3. Germline V lookup: CDR1 MGHDK, CDR2 SYGVNS. The chain's CDR3 is CASSEPTSPEAFF. CDR3 bases: TGTGCCAGCAGTGAACCGACAAGTCCTGAAGCTTTCTTT.

The chain combines TRBV19 with TRBJ1-2; 7 nucleotides align to TRBD1. With 0 bases clipped from V and 8 bases from J, the junction kept 9 bases outside the gene matches. The germline CDR1 and CDR2 sequences are LNHDA and SQIVND (reference sequence). The CDR3 is made up of 15 amino acids. The CDR3 sequence: CASSIEQGLIRGYTF. The CDR3 bases are TGTGCCAGTAGTATAGAACAGGGGCTGATTCGGGGCTACACCTTC.

The chain couples TRBV5-4 to TRBJ1-6, with TRBD1 as a possible D gene (5 bases). V was pared by 7 bases and J by 5 bases, with 19 bases between. Germline loops: CDR1 SGHNT, CDR2 YYREEE (reference sequence). The CDR3 consists of 16 residues. The CDR3 DNA reads TGTGCCAGCGCACGGTGGCAGGGACCGAATAATTCACCCCTCCACTTT. This sequence encodes CASARWQGPNNSPLHF. Supplemented by reference TRBV5-4 and TRBJ1-6, the full variable domain reads ETGVTQSPTHLIKTRGQQVTLRCSSQSGHNTVSWYQQALGQGPQFIFQYYREEENGRGNFPPRFSGLQFPNYSSELNVNALELDDSALYLCASARWQGPNNSPLHFGNGTRLTVT.

The chain couples TRBV7-2 to TRBJ1-5; tentative D call: TRBD1 (5 bases). V lost 5 bases, J lost 4 bases, and 9 bases lay in between. CDR1 and CDR2 from the germline V gene are SGHTA and FQGNSA. The CDR3 is 13 residues long. CDR3 nucleotides: TGTGCCAGCAGCGTTAGGGGAAATCAGCCCCAGCATTTT. It translates to CASSVRGNQPQHF. Full variable domain (rest looked up from reference TRBV7-2 and TRBJ1-5): GAGVSQSPSNKVTEKGKDVELRCDPISGHTALYWYRQSLGQGLEFLIYFQGNSAPDKSGLPSDRFSAERTGGSVSTLTIQRTQQEDSAVYLCASSVRGNQPQHFGDGTRLSIL.

The chain employs TRBV5-8 and TRBJ2-3; D is perhaps TRBD2 (5 bases). Per the germline V gene, CDR1 is SGHTS and CDR2 is YDEGEE. The V and J ends lost 3 bases and 1 base respectively, with 12 bases between them. This CDR3 has 15 amino acids. For the CDR3, the DNA is TGTGCCAGCAGCTCGTCGGACTGGGGCACAGATACGCAGTATTTT. It codes for CASSSSDWGTDTQYF.

The chain carries TRBV6-5 and TRBJ1-1; D is ambiguous. CDR1 and CDR2 (germline): MNHEY, SVGAGI. The CDR3 loop spans 13 amino acids. Trimming took 2 bases from V and 1 from J, leaving 5 bases between them. The DNA of the CDR3 is TGTGCCAGCAGTTACCGGGCGAACACTGAAGCTTTCTTT. This gives the protein CASSYRANTEAFF.

The rearrangement links TRBV7-3 to TRBJ2-2; no clear D. V was trimmed by 5 bases and J by 4 bases, leaving 14 bases between them. The CDR3 totals 15 residues. CDR1 is SGHTA and CDR2 is FQGTGA in the germline V gene. This chain's CDR3 is CASSPSRMSTGELFF. CDR3 in DNA: TGTGCCAGCAGCCCCTCCCGGATGAGCACCGGGGAGCTGTTTTTT.

This clone was observed a handful of times. The CDR3 loop is CASSLVTGDYNEQFF. CDR3 DNA: TGTGCCAGCAGCTTAGTGACGGGAGACTACAATGAGCAGTTCTTC. The chain combines TRBV7-9 with TRBJ2-1; possibly TRBD2 for D (6 bases). Trimming cost V 1 base and J 3 bases, with 10 bases left between them. Germline V gene sequence: CDR1 SEHNR, CDR2 FQNEAQ (reference sequence). CDR3 length: 15 residues.

There are many counts of this clone. The chain couples TRBV4-1 to TRBJ1-6; D gene unclear. Germline V CDR1 and CDR2: MGHRA, YSYEKL. Trimming took 6 bases from V and 3 from J, leaving 15 bases between them. The CDR3 covers 16 residues. The CDR3 nucleotides read TGCGCCAGCAGGCTTATCGGCAGTTTCTATAATTCACCCCTCCACTTT. It encodes CASRLIGSFYNSPLHF.